The present entry profiles one T cell receptor (beta chain) with its context. No antigen is known for it. The sample comes from a study of PD-1 blockade in classical Hodgkin lymphoma. Clones were sequenced by immunoSEQ multiplex PCR, and TCRdb holds only the in-frame ones, with some missing. Here the sample spans about 20,000 clones, around three quarters being singletons. Time point indicated: cycle 4 day 1 (C4D1), after around six weeks of nivolumab. Relapses following autologous stem cell transplantation were seen in all patients, with brentuximab vedotin exposure varying. Study-level findings and limits: Those achieving complete response showed baseline diversity like newly diagnosed patients. Healthy donors were reported to have higher baseline TCR diversity than newly diagnosed patients. After ASCT, patients who started nivolumab under 1 year later were excluded.

Trimming left V 1 base short and J 1 base short, with 9 bases between. Germline V lookup: CDR1 LGHNA, CDR2 YSLEER. The CDR3 spans 15 residues. The sequence was obtained from a human donor with classical Hodgkin lymphoma. Sequenced material: peripheral blood mononuclear cells (PBMCs), taken before the fourth cycle of nivolumab. V gene TRBV4-3 combines with J gene TRBJ2-3, with D perhaps TRBD1 (6 bases). The CDR3 here is CASSQAQGGTDTQYF. The CDR3 DNA reads as TGCGCCAGCAGCCAAGCACAGGGTGGCACAGATACGCAGTATTTT.